A single sample is the source of the 22 T cell receptor beta chains below, sequenced in a study of CD8 T cells in cerebrospinal fluid in Alzheimer's disease. TCRdb reprocessed the 10x single-cell sequencing reads, keeping one entry per CDR3 protein, no DNA. This listing includes fewer than 2,000 distinct CDR3 sequences. The sample consisted of cerebrospinal fluid. The receptors come from a human donor in good health.

This clonotype shows up as medium-sized by frequency. The chain couples TRBV27 to TRBJ1-4; TCRdb outputs TRBD1, but without DNA this stays unchecked. CDR1 and CDR2 (germline): MNHEY, SMNVEV (reference sequence). This CDR3 is built from 18 residues. The CDR3 loop is CASSLTGQGAATNEKLFF. Full variable domain (remainder filled in from reference TRBV27 and TRBJ1-4): EAQVTQNPRYLITVTGKKLTVTCSQNMNHEYMSWYRQDPGLGLRQIYYSMNVEVTDKGDVPEGYKVSRKEKRNFPLILESPSPNQTSLYFCASSLTGQGAATNEKLFFGSGTQLSVL.

This clonotype shows up as large by frequency. The chain has TRBV4-2 and TRBJ2-5; TCRdb's assignment of TRBD1 cannot be checked, as there is no DNA. This CDR3 has 15 amino acids. Germline CDR1 is LGHNA and CDR2 is YNFKEQ. This chain's CDR3 is CASSPQWQGGETQYF.

This clonotype ranks as medium-sized in terms of frequency. V gene TRBV5-1 combines with J gene TRBJ2-3; the TCRdb D gene call, TRBD2, has no DNA to confirm it. The CDR3 contains 15 residues. The germline V gene encodes CDR1 SGHRS and CDR2 YFSETQ. CDR3 sequence reads: CASSLSGGPTDTQYF.

This clonotype shows up as medium-sized (0.01 to 0.1%) by frequency. The rearrangement joins TRBV2 to TRBJ1-1. The CDR3 has 14 residues. Germline lookup yields CDR1 SNHLY and CDR2 FYNNEI. The CDR3 sequence: CASRNRKLVPEAFF.

This clonotype registers hyperexpanded by frequency. The V call is TRBV20-1, the J call TRBJ2-2; the TCRdb call, TRBD1, lacks DNA for checking. The CDR3 runs 14 residues. Germline lookup yields CDR1 DFQATT and CDR2 SNEGSKA (reference sequence). The CDR3: CSARGDRLIGELFF.

In terms of frequency, this clonotype is medium-sized. The chain carries TRBV20-1 and TRBJ1-1. The germline gives CDR1 DFQATT, CDR2 SNEGSKA (reference sequence). The CDR3 runs 16 residues. CDR3 loop: CSARDHLGGVNTEAFF.

Measured by frequency, this clonotype is medium-sized. V gene TRBV7-6 combines with J gene TRBJ2-7; TCRdb gives TRBD2 as the D gene, but with no DNA this cannot be confirmed. The V gene's germline CDR1 is SGHVS and CDR2 FNYEAQ. CDR3 size: 14 residues. CDR3 in amino acids: CASSLHSLASEQYF. Full variable domain (remainder filled in from reference TRBV7-6 and TRBJ2-7): GAGVSQSPRYKVTKRGQDVALRCDPISGHVSLYWYRQALGQGPEFLTYFNYEAQQDKSGLPNDRFSAERPEGSISTLTIQRTEQRDSAMYRCASSLHSLASEQYFGPGTRLTVT.

Measured by frequency, this clonotype is medium-sized (0.01 to 0.1%). The chain couples TRBV6-5 to TRBJ2-7; TCRdb indicates TRBD1, and absent DNA this call remains unverified. The CDR3 totals 19 residues. Germline assignment: CDR1 MNHEY and CDR2 SVGAGI. CDR3 region: CASSSISGEDSLHSYEQYF.

This clonotype is classed as large (0.1 to 1%) by frequency. The rearrangement links TRBV4-2 to TRBJ2-7; the D call of TRBD2 rests on TCRdb alone, since no DNA is present to check it. Germline assignment: CDR1 LGHNA and CDR2 YNFKEQ. The CDR3 spans 14 residues. CDR3 amino acids: CASSQGGTSTEQYF.

In terms of frequency, this clonotype is medium-sized (0.01 to 0.1%). J is TRBJ1-1 and V is TRBV5-1; TCRdb reports TRBD1, a call that lacks DNA to check it against. Germline values: CDR1 SGHRS, CDR2 YFSETQ. The CDR3 length is 17 residues. The CDR3 sequence is CASSWQPTGGWDTEAFF.

This clonotype counts as medium-sized by frequency. V gene TRBV11-2 combines with J gene TRBJ2-2; lacking DNA, the TRBD2 call made by TCRdb goes unchecked. Looked up from germline, CDR1 is SGHAT and CDR2 is FQNNGV. The CDR3 contains 22 residues. The CDR3 spells CASSRARPGTSGGALSTGELFF.

The chain links TRBV18 to TRBJ2-7; the D call of TRBD1 rests on TCRdb alone, since no DNA is present to check it. Germline loops: CDR1 KGHSH, CDR2 LQKENI. The CDR3 is 14 residues long. Here the CDR3 reads CASSLPDRGEEQYF.

Frequency places this clonotype as large. The chain carries TRBV28 and TRBJ1-2; the TCRdb D gene call, TRBD1, has no DNA to confirm it. Germline V gene lookup returns CDR1 MDHEN and CDR2 SYDVKM. This CDR3 has 15 amino acids. The CDR3 spells CASSFPAQGDYGYTF.

This clonotype counts as medium-sized by frequency. The chain links TRBV19 to TRBJ1-2. The germline V gene encodes CDR1 LNHDA and CDR2 SQIVND (reference sequence). The CDR3 extends over 17 amino acids. The CDR3 loop is CASSILGESMANYGYTF.

J is TRBJ2-1 and V is TRBV20-1; absent DNA, TCRdb's TRBD2 call cannot be checked. Germline CDR1 and CDR2: DFQATT and SNEGSKA (reference sequence). The CDR3 sequence is 14 residues long. The CDR3 loop reads CSARGWRNFNEQFF.

Its frequency marks this clonotype as medium-sized. The V gene is TRBV4-3, the J gene TRBJ1-2. This CDR3 has 15 amino acids. Germline V gene data show CDR1 as LGHNA and CDR2 as YSLEER. The CDR3 reads CASSLSQRMDYGYTF.

This clonotype registers medium-sized by frequency. The chain is built from TRBV11-3 and TRBJ2-3. CDR3 size: 16 residues. Per the germline V gene, CDR1 is SGHNT and CDR2 is YENEEA. The CDR3 is CASSLGTAASTDTQYF.

This clonotype is deemed medium-sized (0.01 to 0.1%) by its frequency. The V gene is TRBV18, the J gene TRBJ2-7; TCRdb returns TRBD1, unconfirmable since there is no DNA. Germline V gives CDR1 KGHSH, CDR2 LQKENI. The CDR3 consists of 14 residues. CDR3: CASSPMTGAYEQYF.

This clonotype is called medium-sized based on its frequency. The CDR3 loop reads CASSLDLGQWETQYF. The chain has TRBV7-6 and TRBJ2-5. Germline-derived CDR1 and CDR2 are SGHVS and FNYEAQ. The CDR3 sequence is 15 residues long.

Frequency places this clonotype as large. This chain joins TRBV20-1 and TRBJ2-3; TCRdb gives TRBD2 as the D gene, but with no DNA this cannot be confirmed. CDR1 and CDR2 from the germline V gene are DFQATT and SNEGSKA (reference sequence). CDR3 size: 14 residues. Here the CDR3 reads CSASEGALRDTQYF.

This clonotype shows up as large (0.1 to 1%) by frequency. The V gene is TRBV4-3, the J gene TRBJ1-1. Germline loops: CDR1 LGHNA, CDR2 YSLEER. CDR3 length: 14 residues. CDR3 loop: CASSQMQMNTEAFF.

Its frequency marks this clonotype as medium-sized. The CDR3 reads CASRKDHYGYTF. This chain joins TRBV6-2 or TRBV6-3 and TRBJ1-2. CDR1 is MNHEY and CDR2 is SVGEGT in the germline V gene. CDR3 size: 12 residues.